This T cell receptor (beta chain) is from a study of T-cell memory formation after mild COVID-19. Study summary: For the most part, TCR clusters were specific to one donor. Notes on the study in general: A second wave expanding day 15 to 37 was CD4+-biased; contracting clones were balanced.

V was clipped by 0 bases and J by 6 bases; unmatched bases: 10. The germline CDR1 and CDR2 sequences are ENHRY and SYGVKD. This CDR3 is built from 17 residues. Researchers used 5'RACE with constant-segment primers to make TCR alpha and TCR beta cDNA libraries that carry sample barcodes and UMIs. TCRdb used MiXCR to reprocess the 5' RACE reads, holding one entry per CDR3 protein. Here the sample spans about 500,000 distinct CDR3 sequences, 20% being singletons. By frequency in the sample, this clonotype is medium-sized. The antigen is unknown. The sequence was obtained from an adult woman who had mild COVID-19 (a few samples of this study predate the infection). Cell type and time point are not known. Input material: PBMCs or a T cell subset sorted from them (not recorded which). The J gene is TRBJ2-3, the V gene TRBV10-3; 9 positions agree with TRBD2. For the CDR3, the DNA is TGTGCCATCAGTGAGTCTGCACTAGCGGGTTGGCCTGATACGCAGTATTTT. It specifies CAISESALAGWPDTQYF.